One and the same sample provided the 6 T cell receptor beta chains below, sequenced in a study of blood T cell repertoires in COVID-19. Data came from immunoSEQ multiplex PCR; TCRdb stores just in-frame clones and leaves some out. The table includes under 250,000 clones, 85% to 95% detected once. The sequenced material came from peripheral blood. The receptors were sampled from a man in his thirties or forties with COVID-19, enrolled during active disease.

The CDR3 loop reads CATSGPGTGEAFF. The CDR3 DNA follows: TGTGCCACCAGCGGACCCGGGACAGGGGAGGCTTTCTTT. V gene TRBV15 combines with J gene TRBJ1-1, with TRBD1 matching over 10 bases. CDR1 and CDR2 (germline): LNHNV, YYDKDF (reference sequence). The ends lost 5 bases at V and 11 bases at J; junction bases unmatched: 8. The CDR3 totals 13 residues.

As for this clone: A junction boundary mismatches the germline segment, possibly from a read error. The J gene is TRBJ1-6, the V gene TRBV29-1, with D possibly being TRBD1 (6 bases). The CDR3 is 11 residues long. Germline CDR1 and CDR2: SQVTM and ANQGSEA. CDR3 in amino acids: CSVEEGGALIF. Here the CDR3 DNA reads TGCAGCGTTGAAGAGGGGGGGGCCCTCATCTTT.

CDR3 sequence: CASSLEGGAVGELFF. CDR3 nucleotide sequence: TGTGCCAGTAGTCTTGAGGGGGGGGCGGTCGGGGAGCTGTTTTTT. The chain is built from TRBV19 and TRBJ2-2; possible D gene TRBD2, 7 bases. In germline, CDR1 is LNHDA, CDR2 SQIVND (reference sequence). Trimming took off 5 bases at V and 7 bases at J, with 17 bases between the two ends. This CDR3 region has 15 residues.

The chain is built from TRBV27 and TRBJ2-5; maybe TRBD2 (6 bases). The V and J ends lost 8 bases and 5 bases respectively, with 15 bases between them. The CDR3 is 13 residues long. Germline CDR1 is MNHEY and CDR2 is SMNVEV (reference sequence). Written as DNA, the CDR3 is TGTGCCAGCGCCACTGGAGGGCAGGAGACCCAGTACTTC. Amino acids: CASATGGQETQYF.

The chain is built from TRBV2 and TRBJ1-6; 10 nucleotides agree with TRBD1. Germline values: CDR1 SNHLY, CDR2 FYNNEI. V lost 11 bases to trimming and J lost 4 bases; unmatched junction nucleotides: 2. The CDR3 has 13 amino acids. CDR3 DNA sequence: TGTGCCGGGGGACAGGGGTATAATTCACCCCTCCACTTT. Amino acid sequence: CAGGQGYNSPLHF.

The chain links TRBV4-1 to TRBJ1-3; 9 bases line up with TRBD1. Germline-derived CDR1 and CDR2 are MGHRA and YSYEKL. The CDR3 consists of 16 residues. After removal of 4 bases from V and 3 bases from J, the junction contained 7 bases not matched to a gene. CDR3 sequence reads: CASSLWTGVGGNTIYF. The CDR3 bases are TGCGCCAGCAGCCTTTGGACAGGGGTGGGTGGAAACACCATATATTTT.